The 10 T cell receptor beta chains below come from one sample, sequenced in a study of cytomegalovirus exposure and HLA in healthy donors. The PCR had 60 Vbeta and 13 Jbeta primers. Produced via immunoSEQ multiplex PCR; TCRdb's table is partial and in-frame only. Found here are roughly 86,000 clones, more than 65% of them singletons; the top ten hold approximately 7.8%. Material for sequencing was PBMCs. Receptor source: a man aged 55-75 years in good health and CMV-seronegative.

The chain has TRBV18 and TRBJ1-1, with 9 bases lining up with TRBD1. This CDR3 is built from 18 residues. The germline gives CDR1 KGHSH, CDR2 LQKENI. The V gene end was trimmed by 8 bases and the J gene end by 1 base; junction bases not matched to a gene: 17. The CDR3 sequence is CASHTGQGISRANTEAFF. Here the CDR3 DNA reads TGTGCCAGCCACACGGGACAGGGTATTTCGAGGGCGAACACTGAAGCTTTCTTT.

In DNA, the CDR3 is TGTGCCAGCTCACCGGGGCCCGGGGGGGCTAACAATGAGCAGTTCTTC. Its protein product is CASSPGPGGANNEQFF. The chain uses TRBV18 and TRBJ2-1, with 8 bases lining up with TRBD2. In germline, CDR1 is KGHSH, CDR2 LQKENI. The CDR3 is 16 residues long. V was pared by 3 bases and J by 5 bases, with 9 bases of the junction left unmatched.

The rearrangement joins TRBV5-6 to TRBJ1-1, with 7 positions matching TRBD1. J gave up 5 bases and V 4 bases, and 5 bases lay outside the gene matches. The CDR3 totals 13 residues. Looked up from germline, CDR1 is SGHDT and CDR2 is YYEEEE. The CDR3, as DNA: TGTGCCAGCAGCCGGACAGGTCGGACTGAAGCTTTCTTT. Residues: CASSRTGRTEAFF.

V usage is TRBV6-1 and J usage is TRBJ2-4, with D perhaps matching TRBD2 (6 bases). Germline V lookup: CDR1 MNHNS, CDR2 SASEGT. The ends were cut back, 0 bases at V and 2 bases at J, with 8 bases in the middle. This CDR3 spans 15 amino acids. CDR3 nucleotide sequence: TGTGCCAGCAGTGAAGCTGCGGGGACCAAAAACATTCAGTACTTC. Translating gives CASSEAAGTKNIQYF.

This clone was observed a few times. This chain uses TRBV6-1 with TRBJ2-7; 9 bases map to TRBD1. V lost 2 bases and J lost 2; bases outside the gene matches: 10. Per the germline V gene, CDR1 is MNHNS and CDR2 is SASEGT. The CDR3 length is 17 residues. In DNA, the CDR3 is TGTGCCAGCAGTGAAAGTGTTAGGGACAGGGCGCCCTACGAGCAGTACTTC. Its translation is CASSESVRDRAPYEQYF.

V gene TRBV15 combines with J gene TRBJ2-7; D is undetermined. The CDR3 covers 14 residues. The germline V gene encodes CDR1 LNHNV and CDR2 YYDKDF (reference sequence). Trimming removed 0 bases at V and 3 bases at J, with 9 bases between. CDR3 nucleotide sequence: TGTGCCACCAGCAGAGACCCAGGCAACTACGAGCAGTACTTC. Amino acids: CATSRDPGNYEQYF.

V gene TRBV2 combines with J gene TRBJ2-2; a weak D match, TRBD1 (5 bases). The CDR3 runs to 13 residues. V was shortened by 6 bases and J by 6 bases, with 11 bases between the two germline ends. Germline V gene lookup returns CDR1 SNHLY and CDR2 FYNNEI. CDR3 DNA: TGTGCCAGCAGCCTAGGGGAAGCCGGGGAGCTGTTTTTT. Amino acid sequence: CASSLGEAGELFF.

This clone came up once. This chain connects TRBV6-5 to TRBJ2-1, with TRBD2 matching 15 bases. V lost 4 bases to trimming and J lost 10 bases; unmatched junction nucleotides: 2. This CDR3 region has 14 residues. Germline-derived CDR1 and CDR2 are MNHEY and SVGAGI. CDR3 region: CASSLGLAGGEQFF. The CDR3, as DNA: TGTGCCAGCAGTTTGGGACTAGCGGGAGGAGAGCAGTTCTTC.

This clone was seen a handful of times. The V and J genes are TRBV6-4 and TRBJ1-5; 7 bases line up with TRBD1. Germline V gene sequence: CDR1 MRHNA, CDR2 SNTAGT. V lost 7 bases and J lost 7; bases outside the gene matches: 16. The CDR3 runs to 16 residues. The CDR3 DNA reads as TGTGCCAGCAATTTAGACAGGGCAACCTGCGGGCAGCCCCAGCATTTT. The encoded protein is CASNLDRATCGQPQHF.

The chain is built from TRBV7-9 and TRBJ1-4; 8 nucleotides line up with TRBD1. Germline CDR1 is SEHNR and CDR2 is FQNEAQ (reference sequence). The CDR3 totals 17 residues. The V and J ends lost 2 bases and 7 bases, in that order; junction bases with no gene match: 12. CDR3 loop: CASSLSTPTGGSEKLFF. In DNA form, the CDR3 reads TGTGCCAGCAGCTTAAGCACCCCCACAGGGGGTAGTGAAAAACTGTTTTTT.